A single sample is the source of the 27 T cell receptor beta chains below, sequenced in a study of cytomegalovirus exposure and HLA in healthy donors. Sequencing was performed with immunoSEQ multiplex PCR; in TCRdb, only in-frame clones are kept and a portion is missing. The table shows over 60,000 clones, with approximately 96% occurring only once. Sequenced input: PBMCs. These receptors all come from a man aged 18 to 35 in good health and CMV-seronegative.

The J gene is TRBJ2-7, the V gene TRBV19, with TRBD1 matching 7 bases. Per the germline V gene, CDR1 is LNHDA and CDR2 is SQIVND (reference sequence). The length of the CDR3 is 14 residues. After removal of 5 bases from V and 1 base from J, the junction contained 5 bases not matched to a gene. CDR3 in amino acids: CASSEGTVSYEQYF. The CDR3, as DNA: TGTGCCAGTAGTGAGGGGACAGTATCCTACGAGCAGTACTTC.

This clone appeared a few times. In DNA form, the CDR3 reads TGTGCCAGCATATTAGCGGGGGCTTCCTACGAGCAGTACTTC. This encodes CASILAGASYEQYF. The J gene is TRBJ2-7, the V gene TRBV2, with TRBD2 matching 9 bases. V gave up 7 bases and J gave up 1 base; unmatched junction bases: 5. CDR1 SNHLY and CDR2 FYNNEI come from the germline V gene. CDR3 length equals 14 residues.

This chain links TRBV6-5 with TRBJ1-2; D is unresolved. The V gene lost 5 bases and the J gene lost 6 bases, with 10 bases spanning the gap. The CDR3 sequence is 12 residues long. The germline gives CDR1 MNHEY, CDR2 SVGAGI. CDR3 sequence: CASSLLGDGYTF. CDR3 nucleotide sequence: TGTGCCAGCAGTCTCCTCGGGGATGGCTACACCTTC.

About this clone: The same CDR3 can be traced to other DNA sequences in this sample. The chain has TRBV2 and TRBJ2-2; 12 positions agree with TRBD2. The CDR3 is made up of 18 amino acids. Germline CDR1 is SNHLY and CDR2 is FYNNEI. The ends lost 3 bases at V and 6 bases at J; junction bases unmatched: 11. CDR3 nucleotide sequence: TGTGCCAGCAGTGAGGTTTCGACTAGCGGGGGTATGGCCGGGGAGCTGTTTTTT. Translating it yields CASSEVSTSGGMAGELFF.

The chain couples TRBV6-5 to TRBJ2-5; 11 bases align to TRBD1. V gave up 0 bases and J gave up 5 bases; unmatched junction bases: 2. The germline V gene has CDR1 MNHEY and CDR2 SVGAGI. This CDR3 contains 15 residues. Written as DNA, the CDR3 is TGTGCCAGCAGTTACTCTAGGACAGGGGGCGAGACCCAGTACTTC. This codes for CASSYSRTGGETQYF.

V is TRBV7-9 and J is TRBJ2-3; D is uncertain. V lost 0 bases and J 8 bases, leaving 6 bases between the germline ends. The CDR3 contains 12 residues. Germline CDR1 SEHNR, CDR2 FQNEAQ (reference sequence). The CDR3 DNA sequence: TGTGCCAGCAGCTTAGCGGAGAGTACGCAGTATTTT. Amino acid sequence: CASSLAESTQYF.

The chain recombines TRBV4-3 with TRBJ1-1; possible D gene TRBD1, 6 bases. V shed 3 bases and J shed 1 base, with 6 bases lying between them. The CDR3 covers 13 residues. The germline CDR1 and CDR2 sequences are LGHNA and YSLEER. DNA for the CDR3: TGCGCCAGCAGCCAGACAGGGAACACTGAAGCTTTCTTT. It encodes CASSQTGNTEAFF.

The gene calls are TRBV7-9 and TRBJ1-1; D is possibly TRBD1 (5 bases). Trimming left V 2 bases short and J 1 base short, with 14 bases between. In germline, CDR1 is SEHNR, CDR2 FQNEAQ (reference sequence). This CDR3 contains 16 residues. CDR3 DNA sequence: TGTGCCAGCAGCTTAACCCCCAGGGCTGGGAACACTGAAGCTTTCTTT. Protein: CASSLTPRAGNTEAFF. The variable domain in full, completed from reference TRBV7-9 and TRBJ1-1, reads DTGVSQNPRHKITKRGQNVTFRCDPISEHNRLYWYRQTLGQGPEFLTYFQNEAQLEKSRLLSDRFSAERPKGSFSTLEIQRTEQGDSAMYLCASSLTPRAGNTEAFFGQGTRLTVV.

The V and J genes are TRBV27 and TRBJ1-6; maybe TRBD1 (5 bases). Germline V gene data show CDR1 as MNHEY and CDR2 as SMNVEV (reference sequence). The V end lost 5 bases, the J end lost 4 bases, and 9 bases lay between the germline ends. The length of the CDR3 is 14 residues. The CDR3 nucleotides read TGTGCCAGCAGTCCCGGGGGTTATAATTCACCCCTCCACTTT. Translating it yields CASSPGGYNSPLHF.

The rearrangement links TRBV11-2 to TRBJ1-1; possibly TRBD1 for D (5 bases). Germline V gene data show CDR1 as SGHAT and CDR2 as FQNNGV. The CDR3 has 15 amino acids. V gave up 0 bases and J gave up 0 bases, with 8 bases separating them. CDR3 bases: TGTGCCAGCAGCTTAGACCAGGGTATGAACACTGAAGCTTTCTTT. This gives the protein CASSLDQGMNTEAFF.

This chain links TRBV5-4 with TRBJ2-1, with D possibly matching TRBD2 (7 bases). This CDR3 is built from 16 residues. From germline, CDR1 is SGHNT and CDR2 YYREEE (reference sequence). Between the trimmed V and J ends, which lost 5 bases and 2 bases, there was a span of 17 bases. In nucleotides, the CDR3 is TGTGCCAGCAGTTCCGGGGGGCCAGGGACCTACAATGAGCAGTTCTTC. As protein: CASSSGGPGTYNEQFF. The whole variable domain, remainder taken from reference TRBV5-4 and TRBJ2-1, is ETGVTQSPTHLIKTRGQQVTLRCSSQSGHNTVSWYQQALGQGPQFIFQYYREEENGRGNFPPRFSGLQFPNYSSELNVNALELDDSALYLCASSSGGPGTYNEQFFGPGTRLTVL.

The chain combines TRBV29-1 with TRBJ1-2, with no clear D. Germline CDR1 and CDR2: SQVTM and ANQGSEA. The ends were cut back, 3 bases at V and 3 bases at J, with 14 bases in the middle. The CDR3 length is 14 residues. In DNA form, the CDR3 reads TGCAGCGTTGATAGGAGGGTATTGGACTATGGCTACACCTTC. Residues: CSVDRRVLDYGYTF. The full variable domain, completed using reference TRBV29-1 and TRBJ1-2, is SAVISQKPSRDICQRGTSLTIQCQVDSQVTMMFWYRQQPGQSLTLIATANQGSEATYESGFVIDKFPISRPNLTFSTLTVSNMSPEDSSIYLCSVDRRVLDYGYTFGSGTRLTVV.

The chain's CDR3 is CASSPQQGIGTEAFF. The CDR3 DNA reads as TGTGCCAGCTCACCACAACAGGGGATTGGAACTGAAGCTTTCTTT. The rearrangement links TRBV18 to TRBJ1-1, with TRBD1 matching over 7 bases. The length of the CDR3 is 15 residues. V lost 1 base to trimming and J lost 5 bases; unmatched junction nucleotides: 7. Germline assignment: CDR1 KGHSH and CDR2 LQKENI.

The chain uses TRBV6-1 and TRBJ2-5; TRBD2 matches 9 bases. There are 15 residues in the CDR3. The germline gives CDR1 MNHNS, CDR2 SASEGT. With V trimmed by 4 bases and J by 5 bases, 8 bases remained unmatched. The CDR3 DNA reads TGTGCCAGCAGTGGACAGGGTGCGGGGGGGGAGACCCAGTACTTC. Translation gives CASSGQGAGGETQYF.

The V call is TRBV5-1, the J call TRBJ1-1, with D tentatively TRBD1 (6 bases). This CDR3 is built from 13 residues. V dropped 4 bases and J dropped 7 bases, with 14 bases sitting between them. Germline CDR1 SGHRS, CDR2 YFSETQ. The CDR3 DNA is TGCGCCAGCAGCCACGCAGGGGCGGTTGAAGCTTTCTTT. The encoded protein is CASSHAGAVEAFF.

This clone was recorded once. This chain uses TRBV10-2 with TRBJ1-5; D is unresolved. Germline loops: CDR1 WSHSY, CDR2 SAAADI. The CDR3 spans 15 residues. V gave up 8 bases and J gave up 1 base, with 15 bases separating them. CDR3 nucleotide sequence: TGCGCCAGCGGCCGCTGGGAGGGAAGCAATCAGCCCCAGCATTTT. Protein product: CASGRWEGSNQPQHF.

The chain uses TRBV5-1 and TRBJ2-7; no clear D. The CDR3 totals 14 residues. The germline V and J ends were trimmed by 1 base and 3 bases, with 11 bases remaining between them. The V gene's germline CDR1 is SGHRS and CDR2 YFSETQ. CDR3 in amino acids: CASSLLQPSYEQYF. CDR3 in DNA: TGCGCCAGCAGCTTGTTGCAGCCTAGCTACGAGCAGTACTTC.

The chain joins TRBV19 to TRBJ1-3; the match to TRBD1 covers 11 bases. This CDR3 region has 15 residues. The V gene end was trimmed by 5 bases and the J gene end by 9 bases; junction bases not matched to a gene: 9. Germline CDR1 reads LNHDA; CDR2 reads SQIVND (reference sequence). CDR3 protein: CASSLAGQGVRTIYF. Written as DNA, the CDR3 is TGTGCCAGTAGTCTGGCGGGACAGGGGGTGCGCACCATATATTTT.

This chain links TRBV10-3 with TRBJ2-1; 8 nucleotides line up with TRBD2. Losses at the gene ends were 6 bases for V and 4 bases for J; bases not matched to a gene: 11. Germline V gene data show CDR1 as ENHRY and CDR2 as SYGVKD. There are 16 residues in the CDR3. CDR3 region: CAISSLAGGTYNEQFF. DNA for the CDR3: TGTGCCATCAGCTCCCTAGCGGGCGGTACTTACAATGAGCAGTTCTTC.

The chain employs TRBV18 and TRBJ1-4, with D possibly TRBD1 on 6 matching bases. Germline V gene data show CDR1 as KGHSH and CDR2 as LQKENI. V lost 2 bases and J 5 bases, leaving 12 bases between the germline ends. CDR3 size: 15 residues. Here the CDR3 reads CASSPFNRENEKLFF. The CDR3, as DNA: TGTGCCAGCTCACCATTTAACAGGGAAAATGAAAAACTGTTTTTT.

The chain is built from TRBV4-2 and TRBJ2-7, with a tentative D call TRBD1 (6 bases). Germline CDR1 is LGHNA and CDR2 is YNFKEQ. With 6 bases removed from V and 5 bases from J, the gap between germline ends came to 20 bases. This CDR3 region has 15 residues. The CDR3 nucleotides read TGTGCCAGCAGTTACTTCCGGACAGAGGGGGACGAGCAGTACTTC. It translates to CASSYFRTEGDEQYF.

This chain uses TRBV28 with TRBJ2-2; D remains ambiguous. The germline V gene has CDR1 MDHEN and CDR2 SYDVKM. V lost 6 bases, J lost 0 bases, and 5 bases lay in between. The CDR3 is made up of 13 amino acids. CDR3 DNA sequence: TGTGCCAGCAGCCTTTCGAACACCGGGGAGCTGTTTTTT. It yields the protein CASSLSNTGELFF.

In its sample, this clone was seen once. The CDR3 DNA is TGTGCCAGCAGCGCGGCCGGGACAGGGGGCACTGAAGCTTTCTTT. Translated, it gives CASSAAGTGGTEAFF. J is TRBJ1-1 and V is TRBV13, with TRBD1 matching 11 bases. Germline-derived CDR1 and CDR2 are PRHDT and FYEKMQ (reference sequence). V gave up 5 bases and J gave up 4 bases; unmatched junction bases: 6. The CDR3 length is 15 residues. Filled out from reference TRBV13 and TRBJ1-1, the complete variable domain reads AAGVIQSPRHLIKEKRETATLKCYPIPRHDTVYWYQQGPGQDPQFLISFYEKMQSDKGSIPDRFSAQQFSDYHSELNMSSLELGDSALYFCASSAAGTGGTEAFFGQGTRLTVV.

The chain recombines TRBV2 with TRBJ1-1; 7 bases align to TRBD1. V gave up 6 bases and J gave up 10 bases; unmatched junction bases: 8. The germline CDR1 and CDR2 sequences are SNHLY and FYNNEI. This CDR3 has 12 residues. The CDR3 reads CASRDDRDGAFF. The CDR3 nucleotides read TGTGCCAGCAGGGACGACAGGGACGGAGCTTTCTTT.

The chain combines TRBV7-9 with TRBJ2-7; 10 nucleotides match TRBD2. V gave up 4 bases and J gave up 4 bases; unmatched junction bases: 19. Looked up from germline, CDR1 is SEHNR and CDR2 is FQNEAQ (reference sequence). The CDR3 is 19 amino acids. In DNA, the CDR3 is TGTGCCAGCAGCTCGTTAGCTGGGGGACTAGCGTTATCGAGATACGAGCAGTACTTC. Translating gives CASSSLAGGLALSRYEQYF. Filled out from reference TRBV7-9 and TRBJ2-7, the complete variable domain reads DTGVSQNPRHKITKRGQNVTFRCDPISEHNRLYWYRQTLGQGPEFLTYFQNEAQLEKSRLLSDRFSAERPKGSFSTLEIQRTEQGDSAMYLCASSSLAGGLALSRYEQYFGPGTRLTVT.

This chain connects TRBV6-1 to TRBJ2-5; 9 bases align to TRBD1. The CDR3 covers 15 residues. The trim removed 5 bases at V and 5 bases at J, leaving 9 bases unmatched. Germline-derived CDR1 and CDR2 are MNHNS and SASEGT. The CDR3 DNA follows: TGTGCCAGCAGTAAGGGACAGGGTTTTCCGGAGACCCAGTACTTC. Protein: CASSKGQGFPETQYF.

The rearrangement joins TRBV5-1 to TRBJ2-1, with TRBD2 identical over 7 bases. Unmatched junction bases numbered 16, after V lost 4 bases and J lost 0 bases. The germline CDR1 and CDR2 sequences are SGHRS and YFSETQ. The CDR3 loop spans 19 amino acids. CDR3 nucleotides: TGCGCCAGCAGCGGAAGTGAACTAGCGACCCCTTCCTCCTACAATGAGCAGTTCTTC. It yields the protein CASSGSELATPSSYNEQFF.